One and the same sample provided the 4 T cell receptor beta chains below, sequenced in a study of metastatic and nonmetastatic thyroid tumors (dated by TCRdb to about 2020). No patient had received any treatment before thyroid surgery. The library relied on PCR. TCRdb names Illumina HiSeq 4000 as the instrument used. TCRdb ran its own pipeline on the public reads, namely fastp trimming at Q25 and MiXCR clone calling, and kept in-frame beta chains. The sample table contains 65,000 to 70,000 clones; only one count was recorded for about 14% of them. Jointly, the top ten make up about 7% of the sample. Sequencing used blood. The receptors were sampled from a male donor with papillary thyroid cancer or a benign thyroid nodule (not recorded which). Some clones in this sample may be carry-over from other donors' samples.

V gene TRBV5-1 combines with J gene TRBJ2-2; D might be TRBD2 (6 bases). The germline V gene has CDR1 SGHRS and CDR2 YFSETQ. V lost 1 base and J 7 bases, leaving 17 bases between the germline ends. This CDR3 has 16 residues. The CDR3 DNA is TGCGCCAGCAGCTTGATCGCGGGGCGGACGGTCGGGGAGCTGTTTTTT. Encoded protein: CASSLIAGRTVGELFF.

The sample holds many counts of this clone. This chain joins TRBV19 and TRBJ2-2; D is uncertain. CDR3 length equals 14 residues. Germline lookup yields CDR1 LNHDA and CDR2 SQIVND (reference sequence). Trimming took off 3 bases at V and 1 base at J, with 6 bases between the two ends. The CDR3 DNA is TGTGCCAGTAGTATTAGTGGGAACACCGGGGAGCTGTTTTTT. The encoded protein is CASSISGNTGELFF.

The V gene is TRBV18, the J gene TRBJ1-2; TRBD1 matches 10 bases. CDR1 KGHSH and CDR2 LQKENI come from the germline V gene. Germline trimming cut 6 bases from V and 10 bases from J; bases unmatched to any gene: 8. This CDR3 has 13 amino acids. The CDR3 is CASSPGQGDDYTF. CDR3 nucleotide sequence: TGTGCCAGCTCGCCAGGACAGGGGGACGACTACACCTTC.

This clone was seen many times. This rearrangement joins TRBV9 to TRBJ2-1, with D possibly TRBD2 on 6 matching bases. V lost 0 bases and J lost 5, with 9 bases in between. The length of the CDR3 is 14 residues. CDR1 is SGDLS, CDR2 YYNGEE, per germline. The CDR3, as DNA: TGTGCCAGCAGCGTAGGGGGGGTTGACAATGAGCAGTTCTTC. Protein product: CASSVGGVDNEQFF.